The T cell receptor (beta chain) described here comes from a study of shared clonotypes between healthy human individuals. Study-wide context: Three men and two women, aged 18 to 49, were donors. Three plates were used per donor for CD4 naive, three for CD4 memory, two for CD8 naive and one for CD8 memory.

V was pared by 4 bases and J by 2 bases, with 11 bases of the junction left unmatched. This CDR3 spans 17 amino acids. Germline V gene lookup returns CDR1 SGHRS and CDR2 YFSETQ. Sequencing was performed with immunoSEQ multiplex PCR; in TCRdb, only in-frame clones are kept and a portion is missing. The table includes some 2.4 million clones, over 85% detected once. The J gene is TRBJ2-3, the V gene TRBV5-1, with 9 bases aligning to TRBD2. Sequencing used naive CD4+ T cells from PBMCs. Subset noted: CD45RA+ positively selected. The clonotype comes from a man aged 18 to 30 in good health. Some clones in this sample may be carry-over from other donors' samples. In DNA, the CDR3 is TGCGCCAGCAGCCCCCTGACTAGCGGAGTCCCCACAGATACGCAGTATTTT. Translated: CASSPLTSGVPTDTQYF.